This record covers a single T cell receptor beta chain. J was trimmed by 4 bases and V by 5 bases; bases with no gene match: 13. Germline assignment: CDR1 KGHSH and CDR2 LQKENI. The CDR3 sequence is 16 residues long. The data stem from a study of T cell responses to AZD1222 COVID-19 vaccine. TCRdb keeps only in-frame clones here, not all; method: immunoSEQ multiplex PCR. The table shows 150,000 to 200,000 clones, with 90% occurring only once. This TCR was recovered from an adult in good health. The V call is TRBV18, the J call TRBJ1-1, with 7 bases lining up with TRBD1. The sample in question was peripheral blood, obtained on day 0 of AZD1222 vaccination. CDR3 residues: CASSILPPQGTTEAFF. CDR3 coding DNA: TGTGCCAGCTCAATCCTACCCCCACAGGGGACCACTGAAGCTTTCTTT. Full variable domain (missing parts from reference TRBV18 and TRBJ1-1): NAGVMQNPRHLVRRRGQEARLRCSPMKGHSHVYWYRQLPEEGLKFMVYLQKENIIDESGMPKERFSAEFPKEGPSILRIQQVVRGDSAAYFCASSILPPQGTTEAFFGQGTRLTVV.